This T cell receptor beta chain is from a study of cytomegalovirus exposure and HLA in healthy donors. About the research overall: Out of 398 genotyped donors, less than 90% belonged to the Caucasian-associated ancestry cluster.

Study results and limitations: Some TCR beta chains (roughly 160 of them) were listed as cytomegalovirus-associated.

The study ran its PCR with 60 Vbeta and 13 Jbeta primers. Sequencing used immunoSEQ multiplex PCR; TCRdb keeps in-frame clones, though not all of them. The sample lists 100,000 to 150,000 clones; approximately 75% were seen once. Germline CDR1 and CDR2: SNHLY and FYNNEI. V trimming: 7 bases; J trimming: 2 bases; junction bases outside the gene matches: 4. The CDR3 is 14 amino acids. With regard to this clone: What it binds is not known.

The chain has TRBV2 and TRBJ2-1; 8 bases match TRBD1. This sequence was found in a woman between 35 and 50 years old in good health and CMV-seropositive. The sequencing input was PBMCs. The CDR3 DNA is TGTGCCAGCAAAACAGGGGGGCCCTACAATGAGCAGTTCTTC. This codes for CASKTGGPYNEQFF.